This T cell receptor (beta chain) was obtained from a study of cytomegalovirus exposure and HLA in healthy donors (dated by TCRdb to about 2017). With respect to the entire study: According to an earlier analysis of several hundred of the donors, some 170 million T cells yielded roughly 100 million unique TCR beta sequences and 276 Gb of sequence data. Approximately 300 gigabases of sequencing data and 70 million to 95 million unique TCR sequences made up an early release that covered around 640 HLA-typed donors. Because of strong linkage in the cohort, five DR-DQ haplotypes were treated as single units for association and clustering. The study was designed to test whether signatures of past pathogen exposure could be identified by cataloging public T cell receptors. The genetic ancestry cluster associated with self-reported Caucasian donors included about 81% of the approximately 400 genotyped donors. A later analysis re-analyzed previously published TCR beta repertoires from roughly 690 donors and added high-resolution HLA genotyping to study TCR occurrence patterns. Using immunosequencing, the study profiled T cell repertoires from fewer than 850 subjects and related those repertoires to cytomegalovirus serostatus. A later genetic analysis took genome-wide SNP genotypes for about three fifths of the 666 donors and used that subset as a discovery cohort. Typing coverage varied by locus: 629-630 donors for A, B, C, DRB1 and DQB1; under 550 for DQA1; more than 600 for DPA1; 450 to 480 for DPB1. Both class I and class II loci were covered by HLA typing, at four-digit resolution. Rather than drawing on any new phenotypic data, the later analysis identified candidate immune exposures from TCR beta sequences and the way those sequences occurred across donors. Besides the first cohort of approximately 670 subjects, a separate validation cohort made up of 120 different subjects was used. To predict cytomegalovirus infection status, the study combined high-throughput TCR immunosequencing, statistical association of individual TCRs with disease status, and machine learning. On average, over 200,000 unique TCR beta nucleotide sequences were sequenced per donor among 398 genotyped donors of the cohort, with roughly 18% of those sequences being non-productive. Donor age, sex, ethnicity and CMV serostatus were compiled together with the repertoire data. An earlier analysis of around 580 of the donors used high-throughput TCR beta sequencing to judge whether each TCR beta V gene segment behaved as functional or pseudogenic. All discovery cohort repertoires had been generated using a single sequencing platform.

Library preparation employed the immunoSEQ multiplex PCR assay. For the multiplex PCR, a mixture combining 60 forward primers for TCR Vbeta segments and 13 reverse primers for TCR Jbeta segments was used. A multiplex PCR assay on genomic DNA amplified the CDR3 region of rearranged TCR beta genes. The Illumina HiSeq System was used to sequence the amplified TCR beta libraries as 87-base-pair reads. As for how the authors treated the data: A later analysis counted tens of millions of unique TCR beta chains across the 550 to 750 repertoires, and some 11 million of these chains were shared by at least two donors. A nearest-neighbor algorithm error-corrected the raw reads and collapsed the reads into unique sequences, merging closely related sequences to remove PCR and sequencing errors. CDR3 sequences were aligned to IMGT reference sequences to assign V, D and J gene segments. Each retained sequence needed at least a six-nucleotide match to both a V gene segment and a J gene segment. A rearrangement counted as productive if the CDR3 had no stop codons and remained in frame with V and J, and every other rearrangement counted as non-productive. CDR3 was defined by IMGT convention, running from the second conserved V-encoded cysteine to the conserved J-encoded phenylalanine. The earlier analysis of 450 to 750 of the donors excluded any sequence lacking an unambiguous match to a single V gene segment. An earlier analysis of some 500 of the donors classified V segments as functional when productive rearrangements were above 56.7% and as segregating when the standard deviation between donors was above 5%. A statistical classification framework was developed to diagnose cytomegalovirus status using the catalog of TCR beta chain sequences. In a later analysis, TCR nucleotide sequences were compared against IMGT/GENE-DB human TR gene sequences so that V and J genes could be assigned. In a later analysis, CDR3 sequences and most-parsimonious VDJ recombination scenarios were assigned using the TCRdist pipeline. In a later analysis, each TCR beta chain was defined by its CDR3 amino acid sequence together with its V-gene family, and reads without a unique V-gene family were excluded. In a later analysis, a few hundred highly shared, low-generation-probability nucleotide sequences were removed to address suspected cross-contamination and a sequencing artifact. In a later analysis, a clonal expansion index for each public chain was calculated from normalized within-repertoire ranks of inferred template counts. Generation probabilities in a later analysis came from a VDJ recombination model fitted to out-of-frame rearrangements, and those results were checked against IGoR. In a later analysis, hypergeometric tests were used to score TCR-TCR, TCR-HLA and TCR-CMV co-occurrence, with a repertoire-size bias correction applied to TCR pairs. False discovery rates were estimated in a later analysis by permuting HLA or CMV assignments 20 times. In a later analysis, co-occurring TCRs were grouped using DBSCAN, and TCRdist sequence similarity was added for clustering within HLA-allele-positive subsets. Co-occurrence clustering excluded repertoires with fewer than 30,000 or more than 120,000 public chains, plus five with anomalous nucleotide sharing. The table comes from immuneACCESS by way of TCRdb, which keeps in-frame sequences with V and J called. Part of the clones is missing from these tables; in studies checked, under half for an unresolved V gene and the rest for unknown reasons. V and J calls and clone size are copied from that table; D and trimming were computed from the DNA. This sample's table carries around 76,000 clones. The top ten clonotypes cover roughly 1.5% of the sample.

Overall results and qualifications from the work: Correlated functional status among segregating V segments might be attributable to linkage disequilibrium, but an unknown experimental factor could not be ruled out. According to a later analysis, most CMV-associated TCR beta chains appeared to be HLA-restricted, and the HLA associations seemed to be driven largely by CMV exposure. In the study, some 160 TCR beta chains were listed as associated with cytomegalovirus. A few of the identified cytomegalovirus-associated TCR beta chains were confirmed in vitro to be specific for cytomegalovirus antigens. A cluster of highly shared sequence variants was judged likely to represent a technical artifact of the sequencing pipeline. In both the original and validation cohorts, the classifier was reported to diagnose cytomegalovirus status with high specificity and sensitivity. Several of the top co-occurrence clusters appeared to be linked to parvovirus B19, influenza, CMV and Epstein-Barr virus, according to a later analysis. The only immune exposure information available for the cohort was CMV serostatus. A further reported finding was that TCR beta sequences accurately predicted the HLA-A and HLA-B alleles for most subjects in the first cohort. Presence/absence analyses assumed roughly uniform sequencing depth across donors, an assumption that may not hold. In a later analysis, HLA-associated TCR beta chains were found to be more clonally expanded and to have lower generation probabilities than equally common non-associated chains. It was suggested by the authors that the approach could potentially be generalized to other disease states and immunological phenotypes. In a later genetic analysis, fewer N-insertions in productive TCRs were reported among donors in an Asian-associated ancestry cluster than the approximately 710-donor mean. Because the 87-base-pair reads could not distinguish some IMGT-functional V segments, including TRBV6-2 and TRBV6-3, those segments were excluded. Because counts were too low, approximately 18 rarely observed V segments, including chromosome 9 orphons, were excluded from the earlier analysis of roughly 580 of the donors. When HLA alleles, especially DR and DQ, strongly co-occurred, TCR associations were difficult to assign to individual alleles. Across donors, most TCR sequences were observed very rarely, whereas some public TCRs were present in many individuals. In this cohort, only TCR beta chains were sequenced, and detectable features were limited by the absence of alpha or paired-chain data. Specific HLA alleles were associated with some 15,000 TCR beta sequences at a false discovery rate of 0.05 in a later analysis. Because HLA typing was missing for some donors at each locus, association tests included only the typed subset. Broadly in line with IMGT annotations, most TCR beta V segments showed up in productive rearrangements about 90% or about 30% of the time in an earlier analysis of a few hundred of the donors. A later analysis found that TCR association rates varied across HLA loci, with DRB1 alleles showing the most associated TCRs and HLA-C alleles the fewest. V-gene and J-gene trimming of TCR beta chains was associated with a missense DCLRE1C variant in a later genetic analysis, and the association was replicated in an independent cohort.

A remark on this clone: Its antigen specificity is not known.

CDR1 and CDR2, per the germline V gene, are SGHTA and FQGNSA. The CDR3, from cysteine to phenylalanine, totals 16 residues. Just the 48-base CDR3 DNA is kept, in frame starting at base 1. Trimming takes 4 bases off V and 3 bases off J; junction bases not matched to a gene: 11. In total, 666 healthy bone marrow donors made up the cohort. At the time of sampling, all cohort members were nominally healthy, though unrecorded immune exposures were likely present. The donor tested CMV seronegative and was one of the 352 seronegative cohort members. Each donor provided a peripheral blood sample, and peripheral blood mononuclear cells were used for TCR beta sequencing. The Qiagen DNeasy Blood Extraction Kit was used to extract genomic DNA from the blood cell samples.

The TCR was taken from a woman in her fifties or sixties in good health and CMV-seronegative. The source material was PBMCs. The V and J segments used are TRBV7-2 and TRBJ2-7, and 8 bases in between align with TRBD2. The sequenced DNA: TGTGCCAGCAGCTCGAGGGCCGGGACTAGAATCTACGAGCAGTACTTC. Its amino acids are CASSSRAGTRIYEQYF.